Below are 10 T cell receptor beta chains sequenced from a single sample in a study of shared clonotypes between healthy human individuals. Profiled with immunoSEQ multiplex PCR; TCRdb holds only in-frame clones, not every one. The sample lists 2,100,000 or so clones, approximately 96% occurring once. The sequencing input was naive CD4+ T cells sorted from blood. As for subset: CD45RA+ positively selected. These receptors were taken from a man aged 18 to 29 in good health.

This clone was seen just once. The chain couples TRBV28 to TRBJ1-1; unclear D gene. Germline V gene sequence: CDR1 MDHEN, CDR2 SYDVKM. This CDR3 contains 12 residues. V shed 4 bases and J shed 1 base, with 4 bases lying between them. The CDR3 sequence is CASSSQNTEAFF. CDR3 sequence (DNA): TGTGCCAGCAGTTCCCAGAACACTGAAGCTTTCTTT.

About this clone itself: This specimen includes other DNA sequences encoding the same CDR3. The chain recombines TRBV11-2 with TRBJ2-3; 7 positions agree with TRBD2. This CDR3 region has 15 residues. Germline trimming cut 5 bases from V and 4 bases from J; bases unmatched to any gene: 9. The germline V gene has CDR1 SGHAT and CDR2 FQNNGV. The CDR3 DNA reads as TGTGCCAGCAGCAGACTAGCAGGTGGGCCAGATACGCAGTATTTT. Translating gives CASSRLAGGPDTQYF. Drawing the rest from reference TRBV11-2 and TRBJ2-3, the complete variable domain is EAGVAQSPRYKIIEKRQSVAFWCNPISGHATLYWYQQILGQGPKLLIQFQNNGVVDDSQLPKDRFSAERLKGVDSTLKIQPAKLEDSAVYLCASSRLAGGPDTQYFGPGTRLTVL.

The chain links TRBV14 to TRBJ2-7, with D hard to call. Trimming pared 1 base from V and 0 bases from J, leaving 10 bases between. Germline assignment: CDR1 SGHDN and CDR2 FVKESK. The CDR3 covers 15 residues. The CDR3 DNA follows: TGTGCCAGCAGCCAAGGCCACACGAGCTCCTACGAGCAGTACTTC. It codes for CASSQGHTSSYEQYF.

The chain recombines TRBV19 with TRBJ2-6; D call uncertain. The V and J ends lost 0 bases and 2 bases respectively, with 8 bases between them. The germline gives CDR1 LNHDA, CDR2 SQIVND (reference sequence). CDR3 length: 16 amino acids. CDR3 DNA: TGTGCCAGTAGTATAGATCAAGGGCCTGGGGCCAACGTCCTGACTTTC. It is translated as CASSIDQGPGANVLTF.

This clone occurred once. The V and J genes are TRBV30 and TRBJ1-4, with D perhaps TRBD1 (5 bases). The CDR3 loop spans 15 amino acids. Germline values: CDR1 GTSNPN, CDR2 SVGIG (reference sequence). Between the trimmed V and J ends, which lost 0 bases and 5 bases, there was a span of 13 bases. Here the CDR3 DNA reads TGTGCCTGGAGTGTGGGGCAGAAACGCAATGAAAAACTGTTTTTT. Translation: CAWSVGQKRNEKLFF.

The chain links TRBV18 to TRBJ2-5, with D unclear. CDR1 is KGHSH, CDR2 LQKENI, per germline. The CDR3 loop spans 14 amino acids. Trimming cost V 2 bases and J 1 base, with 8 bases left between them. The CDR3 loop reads CASSPLRSQETQYF. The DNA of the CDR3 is TGTGCCAGCTCACCATTAAGAAGCCAAGAGACCCAGTACTTC.

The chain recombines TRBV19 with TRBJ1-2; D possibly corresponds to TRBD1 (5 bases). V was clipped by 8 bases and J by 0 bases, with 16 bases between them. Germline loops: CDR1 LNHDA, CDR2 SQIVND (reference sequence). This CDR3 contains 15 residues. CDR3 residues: CASSPAGLSNYGYTF. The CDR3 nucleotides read TGTGCCAGTTCGCCCGCGGGACTATCTAACTATGGCTACACCTTC.

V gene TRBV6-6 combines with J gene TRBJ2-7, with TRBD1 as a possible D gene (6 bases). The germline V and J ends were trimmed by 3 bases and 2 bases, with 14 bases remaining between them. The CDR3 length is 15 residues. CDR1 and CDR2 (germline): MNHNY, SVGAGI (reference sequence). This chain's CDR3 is CASSYWDTETYEQYF. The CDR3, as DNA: TGTGCCAGCAGTTATTGGGACACCGAAACCTACGAGCAGTACTTC.

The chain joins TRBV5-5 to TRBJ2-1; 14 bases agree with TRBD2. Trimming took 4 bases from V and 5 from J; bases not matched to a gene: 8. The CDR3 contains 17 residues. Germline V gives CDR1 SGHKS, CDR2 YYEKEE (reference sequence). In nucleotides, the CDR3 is TGTGCCAGCAGCGCGGGACTAGCGGGAGTCTACGACAATGAGCAGTTCTTC. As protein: CASSAGLAGVYDNEQFF.

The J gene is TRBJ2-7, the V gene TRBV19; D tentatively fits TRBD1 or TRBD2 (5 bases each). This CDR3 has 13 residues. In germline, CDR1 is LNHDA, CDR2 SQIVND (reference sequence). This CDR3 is CAQPGPTIYEQYF. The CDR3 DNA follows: TGTGCTCAGCCGGGACCGACTATCTACGAGCAGTACTTC.